The rows below give T cell receptor beta chains drawn from one sample of a study of pediatric ulcerative colitis. The repertoire was sequenced with immunoSEQ multiplex PCR; TCRdb's copy has only in-frame clones and lacks some. The sample has approximately 11,000 clones, about four fifths seen once. Source material: gut tissue. The receptors shown here come from a girl under 18 who was a control in a study of pediatric ulcerative colitis. Both conserved end residues are part of each CDR3. D genes are given only for firm matches. The size of a clone is reported for some rows only, either as once, few or many, or as a class for expanded clones.

.,TRBV29-1,TRBJ1-1,.,CSVGENTEAFF,TGCAGCGTGGGAGAGAACACTGAAGCTTTCTTT
.,TRBV7-3,TRBJ2-1,.,CASSLTRDYNEQFF,TGTGCCAGCAGCTTAACGCGGGATTACAATGAGCAGTTCTTC
.,TRBV7-9,TRBJ1-4,.,CASSPPGGGIEKLFF,TGTGCCAGCAGCCCTCCGGGAGGGGGGATCGAAAAACTGTTTTTT
TRBD2,TRBV6-1,TRBJ2-1,.,CASTSTSGSYNEQFF,TGTGCCAGCACCTCGACTAGCGGCTCCTACAATGAGCAGTTCTTC
.,TRBV5-1,TRBJ2-1,.,CASSLGRGGGNEQFF,TGCGCCAGCAGCTTGGGACGAGGGGGTGGCAATGAGCAGTTCTTC
.,TRBV7-9,TRBJ1-1,.,CASSLPGHGAEAFF,TGTGCCAGCAGCCTACCGGGCCATGGGGCCGAAGCTTTCTTT
.,TRBV7-5,TRBJ2-7,.,CARSLAQSGGEQYF,TGTGCCAGAAGCTTAGCACAGTCCGGGGGGGAGCAGTACTTC
.,TRBV5-6,TRBJ2-3,.,CAGEVSGFTDTQYF,TGTGCCGGAGAGGTTAGCGGTTTCACAGATACGCAGTATTTT
.,TRBV4-1,TRBJ1-5,.,CASSQHSDQPQHF,TGCGCCAGCAGCCAGCACAGTGATCAGCCCCAGCATTTT
.,TRBV30,TRBJ2-7,.,CACPRGGAGEQYF,TGTGCCTGCCCAAGGGGGGGGGCGGGCGAGCAGTACTTC
TRBD2,TRBV4-3,TRBJ2-3,.,CASSLGAGGEDTQYF,TGCGCCAGCAGCCTTGGGGCGGGAGGGGAAGATACGCAGTATTTT
TRBD1,TRBV27,TRBJ2-5,once,CASSSLDRGQTQYF,TGTGCCAGCAGTTCCTTGGACAGGGGTCAGACCCAGTACTTC
.,TRBV9,TRBJ2-3,.,CASSVEADADTQYF,TGTGCCAGCAGCGTAGAGGCAGATGCAGATACGCAGTATTTT
.,TRBV19,TRBJ1-2,.,CASTPRWPGDYGYTF,TGTGCCAGTACCCCCCGCTGGCCCGGGGACTATGGCTACACCTTC
.,TRBV7-2,TRBJ1-1,.,CASNIQAGNTEAFF,TGTGCCAGCAACATTCAGGCAGGGAACACTGAAGCTTTCTTT
.,TRBV10-1,TRBJ1-1,.,CASSRGPSENTEAFF,TGCGCCAGCAGTAGAGGACCCTCGGAGAACACTGAAGCTTTCTTT
.,TRBV7-8,TRBJ2-7,.,CASSLAGTVWSEQYF,TGTGCCAGCAGCTTAGCCGGGACGGTTTGGAGCGAGCAGTACTTC
.,TRBV7-9,TRBJ2-7,.,CASSSPWAGTYEQYF,TGTGCCAGCAGCTCACCGTGGGCGGGTACCTACGAGCAGTACTTC
TRBD1,TRBV7-9,TRBJ1-1,.,CASSSGTGGRGTEAFF,TGTGCCAGCAGCTCGGGGACAGGGGGTAGGGGCACTGAAGCTTTCTTT
TRBD1,TRBV4-1,TRBJ2-5,.,CASSQSPPMGQGLVTQYF,TGCGCCAGCAGCCAATCCCCGCCGATGGGACAGGGTCTTGTGACCCAGTACTTC
.,TRBV5-5,TRBJ2-2,.,CASSPLGSYTGELFF,TGTGCCAGCAGCCCCCTGGGGAGCTACACCGGGGAGCTGTTTTTT
.,TRBV5-1,TRBJ1-3,.,CASSLTGSGNTIYF,TGCGCCAGCAGCTTGACTGGCTCTGGAAACACCATATATTTT
.,TRBV7-2,TRBJ1-5,.,CASSQVGGRSQPQHF,TGTGCCAGCAGCCAAGTGGGGGGCAGAAGTCAGCCCCAGCATTTT
.,TRBV27,TRBJ2-5,.,CASSLYQRETQYF,TGTGCCAGCAGTTTGTATCAGCGGGAGACCCAGTACTTC
TRBD1,TRBV18,TRBJ1-2,.,CASSPNPPRQGNYGYTF,TGTGCCAGCTCACCAAACCCCCCGAGACAGGGGAACTATGGCTACACCTTC